The clone carrying this T cell receptor beta chain showed up just once. This specimen belongs to a study of blood T cell repertoires in COVID-19. At the level of the study: Spain, Italy and the United States supplied samples that represented acute and convalescent COVID-19. From T cells, B-cell-depleted T cells, or PBMCs came the material, which was cDNA or gDNA.

Per the germline V gene, CDR1 is SGHNT and CDR2 is YYREEE (reference sequence). The CDR3 is 14 amino acids. V lost 6 bases, J lost 7 bases, and 17 bases lay in between. Original processing notes: Reference gene primer amplification gave nucleated cell count estimates. Measured with immunoSEQ multiplex PCR; TCRdb has only the in-frame clones, and not every one. That table is the source of V, J and clone size, and D and trimming were worked out from the DNA. There are 650,000 to 800,000 clones in the sample; 75% to 90% occur only once, and around 0.3% lies in the top ten. This chain connects TRBV5-4 to TRBJ1-5, with unresolved D. Material for sequencing was peripheral blood. This receptor was taken from a woman between 18 and 29 years old with acute or convalescent COVID-19. For the CDR3, the DNA is TGTGCCAGCAACACAGTGGGGAGAAAGCAGCCCCAGCATTTT. Protein product: CASNTVGRKQPQHF. Full variable domain (rest looked up from reference TRBV5-4 and TRBJ1-5): ETGVTQSPTHLIKTRGQQVTLRCSSQSGHNTVSWYQQALGQGPQFIFQYYREEENGRGNFPPRFSGLQFPNYSSELNVNALELDDSALYLCASNTVGRKQPQHFGDGTRLSIL.